This TCR beta chain was observed in a study of OX40 agonist ivuxolimab in advanced cancers. In the study overall: Ivuxolimab, which targeted the costimulatory receptor OX40 (CD134), was an agonistic, fully human IgG2 monoclonal antibody. Intravenous ivuxolimab was administered to patients every 2 weeks at six dose levels: 0.01, 0.1, 0.3, 1.5, 3 and 10 mg/kg. Of the approximately 54 dose-escalation patients, hepatocellular carcinoma was present in around 20, melanoma in roughly 15, renal cell carcinoma in 9 and head and neck cancer in 9. A male proportion of roughly 80% and a mean age of roughly 58 years, ranging from 23 to 79, were recorded for the dose-escalation cohort. Patients were allowed to have had prior anti-PD-1, anti-PD-L1 or anti-CTLA-4 therapy, and approximately 40% of the dose-escalation patients had previously received checkpoint inhibitors. Three dose-escalation patients achieved partial responses, one with hepatocellular carcinoma and two with cutaneous melanoma. Peripheral TCRbeta sequencing aimed to test whether ivuxolimab altered TCR sequence diversity and caused clonal T-cell expansion. The paper describes the monotherapy dose-escalation part (N ≈ 49 patients) of the phase I trial of ivuxolimab.

General findings and caveats noted by the study authors: Which antigens the clonally expanded peripheral T cells were specific for was not determined. In the 0.1-3.0 mg/kg groups, partial responders had among the lowest normalized peripheral clonal expansion, particularly in CD8+ T cells. Low levels of normalized T-cell clonal expansion were also seen in some nonresponding patients. After ivuxolimab, expanded clones were on average more numerous among CD8+ T cells than among CD4+ T cells. At doses from 0.1 to 3.0 mg/kg, clonal expansion was seen in both CD4+ and CD8+ blood T cells between baseline and week 6.

For sequencing of the TCRbeta CDR3 region, genomic DNA was extracted from the sorted cells. TCRbeta CDR3 regions were sequenced using the immunoSEQ Assay. Not all clones reach the TCRdb copy of this immuneACCESS table, which keeps in-frame sequences only. Checked studies attribute under half of the gap to unresolved V genes and leave the rest unexplained. The sample table lists approximately 100,000 clones, around nine tenths of them with a count of one. The top ten hold approximately 0.8% of the sample. The trial excluded patients who had a history of autoimmune disease or were on systemic immunosuppression. Peripheral blood for TCR sequencing was collected from all dose cohorts at baseline, on cycle 4 day 1, and on cycle 7 day 1. Samples came from an open-label, multicenter, first-in-human phase I dose-escalation trial of ivuxolimab. Adults with locally advanced or metastatic head and neck squamous cell, hepatocellular, melanoma or renal cell carcinoma were enrolled in the trial. CD4+ and CD8+ T cells were sorted separately from peripheral blood before TCR sequencing.

Trimming accounts for 1 base at V and 7 bases at J, while the number of junction bases matched to no gene is 2. Per the germline V gene, SGHRS is the CDR1 and YFSETQ is the CDR2. Reading from cysteine to phenylalanine, the CDR3 counts 13 amino acids. Kept here is only the CDR3 DNA, which spans 39 bases and is read in frame from base 1. Concerning this clone: Its recognized antigen is unknown. No quality values exist for individual bases; no much larger clone is one base distant.

This receptor was obtained from an adult with an advanced solid tumor such as melanoma, head and neck, liver or kidney cancer. The rearrangement combines TRBV5-1 with TRBJ1-1; 9 middle bases align to TRBD1. Sequenced here: CD4+ or CD8+ T cells sorted from blood, sampled in a trial of the OX40 agonist ivuxolimab. This receptor carries the CDR3 CASSLTGGYEAFF. In nucleotides, the sequence is TGCGCCAGCAGCTTGACAGGGGGCTATGAAGCTTTCTTT.